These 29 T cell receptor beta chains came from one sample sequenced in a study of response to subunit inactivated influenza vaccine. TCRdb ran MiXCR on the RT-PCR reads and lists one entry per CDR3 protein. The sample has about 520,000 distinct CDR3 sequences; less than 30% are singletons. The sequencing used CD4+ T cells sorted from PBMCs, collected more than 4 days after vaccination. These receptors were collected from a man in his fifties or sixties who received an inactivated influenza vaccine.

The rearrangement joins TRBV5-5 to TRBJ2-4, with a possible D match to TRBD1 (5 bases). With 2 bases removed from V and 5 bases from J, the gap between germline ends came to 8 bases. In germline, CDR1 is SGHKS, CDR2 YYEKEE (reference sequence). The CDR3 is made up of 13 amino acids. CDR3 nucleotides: TGTGCCAGCAGCTTTCTCAGGGAAAACATTCAGTACTTC. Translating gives CASSFLRENIQYF. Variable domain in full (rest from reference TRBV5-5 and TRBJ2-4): DAGVTQSPTHLIKTRGQQVTLRCSPISGHKSVSWYQQVLGQGPQFIFQYYEKEERGRGNFPDRFSARQFPNYSSELNVNALLLGDSALYLCASSFLRENIQYFGAGTRLSVL.

The CDR3 reads CSASDRYGYTF. In DNA, the CDR3 is TGCAGCGCCAGCGACCGATATGGCTACACCTTC. This rearrangement joins TRBV29-1 to TRBJ1-2; D remains ambiguous. V was pared by 7 bases and J by 5 bases, with 11 bases between. This CDR3 has 11 amino acids. Germline CDR1 reads SQVTM; CDR2 reads ANQGSEA.

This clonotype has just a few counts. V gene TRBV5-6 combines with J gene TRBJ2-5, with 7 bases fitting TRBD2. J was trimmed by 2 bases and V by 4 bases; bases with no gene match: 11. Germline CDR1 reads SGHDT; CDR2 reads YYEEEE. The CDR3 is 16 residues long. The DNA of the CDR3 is TGTGCCAGCAGCGGGAAGGTTATGGGACTACAAGAGACCCAGTACTTC. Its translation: CASSGKVMGLQETQYF.

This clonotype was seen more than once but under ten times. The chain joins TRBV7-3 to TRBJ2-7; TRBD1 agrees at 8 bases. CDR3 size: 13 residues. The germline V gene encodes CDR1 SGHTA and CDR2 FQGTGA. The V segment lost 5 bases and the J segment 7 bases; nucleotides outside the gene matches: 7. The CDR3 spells CASSRDRYLEQYF. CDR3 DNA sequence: TGTGCCAGCAGCCGGGACAGGTATTTGGAGCAGTACTTC.

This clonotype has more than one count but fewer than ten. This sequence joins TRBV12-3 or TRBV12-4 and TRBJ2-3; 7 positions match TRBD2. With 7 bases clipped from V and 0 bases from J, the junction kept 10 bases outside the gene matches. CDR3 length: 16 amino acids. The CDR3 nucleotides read TGTGCCAGCACCCTGGGGGGGGGAGGAAGCACAGATACGCAGTATTTT. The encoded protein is CASTLGGGGSTDTQYF.

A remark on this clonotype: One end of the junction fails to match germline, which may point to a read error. Here the CDR3 reads CASSLRDGRLSF. The CDR3 DNA reads TGTGCCAGCAGTTTAAGGGACGGAAGGCTTTCTTTC. The chain recombines TRBV12-3 or TRBV12-4 with TRBJ1-2; a possible D gene is TRBD1 (5 bases). This CDR3 is 12 amino acids long.

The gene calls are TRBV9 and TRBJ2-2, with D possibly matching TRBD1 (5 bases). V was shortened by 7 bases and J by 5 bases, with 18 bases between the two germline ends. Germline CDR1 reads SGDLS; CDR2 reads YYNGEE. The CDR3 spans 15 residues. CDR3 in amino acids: CASGLRQGGTGELFF. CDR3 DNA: TGTGCCAGCGGGCTGAGGCAGGGTGGGACCGGGGAGCTGTTTTTT.

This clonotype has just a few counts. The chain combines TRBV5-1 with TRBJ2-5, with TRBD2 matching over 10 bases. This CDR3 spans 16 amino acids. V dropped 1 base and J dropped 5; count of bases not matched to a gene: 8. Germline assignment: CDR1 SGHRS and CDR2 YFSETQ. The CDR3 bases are TGCGCCAGCAGCTTGTCCGGACTAGCGGCCCGGGAGACCCAGTACTTC. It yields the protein CASSLSGLAARETQYF.

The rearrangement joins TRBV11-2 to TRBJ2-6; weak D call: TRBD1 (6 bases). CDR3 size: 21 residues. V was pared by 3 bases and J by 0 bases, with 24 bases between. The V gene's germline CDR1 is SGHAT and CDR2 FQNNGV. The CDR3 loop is CASSFFPSLGTKSSGANVLTF. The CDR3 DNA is TGTGCCAGCAGCTTTTTTCCCTCCCTGGGGACAAAGAGCTCTGGGGCCAACGTCCTGACTTTC. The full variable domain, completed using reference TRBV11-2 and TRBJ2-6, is EAGVAQSPRYKIIEKRQSVAFWCNPISGHATLYWYQQILGQGPKLLIQFQNNGVVDDSQLPKDRFSAERLKGVDSTLKIQPAKLEDSAVYLCASSFFPSLGTKSSGANVLTFGAGSRLTVL.

In DNA, the CDR3 is TGTGCCACCAGTGAGCACGGGACAGGGGGCGAGGGGGAGCTGTTTTTT. It codes for CATSEHGTGGEGELFF. The chain links TRBV24-1 to TRBJ2-2; TRBD1 agrees at 12 bases. V lost 4 bases and J lost 8; bases outside the gene matches: 7. This CDR3 has 16 residues. Per germline, CDR1 KGHDR and CDR2 SFDVKD.

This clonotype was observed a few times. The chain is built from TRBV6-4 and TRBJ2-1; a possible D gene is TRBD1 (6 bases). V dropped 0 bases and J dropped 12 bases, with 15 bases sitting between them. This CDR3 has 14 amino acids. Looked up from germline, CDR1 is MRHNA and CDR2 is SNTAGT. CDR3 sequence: CASSDSPGTQRQFF. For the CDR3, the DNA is TGTGCCAGCAGTGACTCGCCCGGGACACAGAGGCAGTTCTTC.

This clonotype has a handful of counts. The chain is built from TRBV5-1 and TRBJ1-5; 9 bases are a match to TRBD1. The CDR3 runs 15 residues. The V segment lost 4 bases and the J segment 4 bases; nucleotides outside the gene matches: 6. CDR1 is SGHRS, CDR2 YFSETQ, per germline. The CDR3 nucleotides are TGCGCCAGCAGCCAGGACAGGGGTGGTAATCAGCCCCAGCATTTT. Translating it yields CASSQDRGGNQPQHF. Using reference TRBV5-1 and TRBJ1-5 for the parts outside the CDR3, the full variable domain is KAGVTQTPRYLIKTRGQQVTLSCSPISGHRSVSWYQQTPGQGLQFLFEYFSETQRNKGNFPGRFSGRQFSNSRSEMNVSTLELGDSALYLCASSQDRGGNQPQHFGDGTRLSIL.

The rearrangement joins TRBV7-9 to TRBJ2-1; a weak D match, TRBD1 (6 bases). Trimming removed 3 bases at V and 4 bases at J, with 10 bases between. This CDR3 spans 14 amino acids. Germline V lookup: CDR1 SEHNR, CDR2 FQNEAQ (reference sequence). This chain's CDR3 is CASSLDGQYNEQFF. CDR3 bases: TGTGCCAGCAGCTTGGATGGACAGTACAATGAGCAGTTCTTC.

The CDR3 DNA reads TGTGCCAGCGGACAGCTCTTAGATACGCAGTATTTT. Translation gives CASGQLLDTQYF. The V and J genes are TRBV12-3 or TRBV12-4 and TRBJ2-3, with D possibly matching TRBD1 (6 bases). Trimming removed 8 bases at V and 5 bases at J, with 11 bases between. CDR3 length: 12 amino acids.

The DNA for the CDR3 is TGCAGTGCTAGCTCAGGGGGCACTGAAGCTTTCTTT. This encodes CSASSGGTEAFF. This chain joins TRBV20-1 and TRBJ1-1; 7 positions agree with TRBD1. Germline V gene data show CDR1 as DFQATT and CDR2 as SNEGSKA (reference sequence). J was trimmed by 4 bases and V by 3 bases; bases with no gene match: 2. This CDR3 region has 12 residues.

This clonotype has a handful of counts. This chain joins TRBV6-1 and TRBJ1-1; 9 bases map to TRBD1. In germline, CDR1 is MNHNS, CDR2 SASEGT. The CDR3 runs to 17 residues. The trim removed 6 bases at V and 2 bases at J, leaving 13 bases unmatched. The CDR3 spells CASSLSTGGQINTEAFF. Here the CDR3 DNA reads TGTGCCAGCAGCCTCTCTACAGGGGGCCAAATTAACACTGAAGCTTTCTTT.

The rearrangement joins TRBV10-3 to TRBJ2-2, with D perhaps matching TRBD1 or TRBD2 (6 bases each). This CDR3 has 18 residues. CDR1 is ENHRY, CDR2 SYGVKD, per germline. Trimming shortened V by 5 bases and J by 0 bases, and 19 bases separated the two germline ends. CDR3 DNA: TGTGCCATCAGTTCGAGTTCTACAGGGAGGACGAACACCGGGGAGCTGTTTTTT. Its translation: CAISSSSTGRTNTGELFF.

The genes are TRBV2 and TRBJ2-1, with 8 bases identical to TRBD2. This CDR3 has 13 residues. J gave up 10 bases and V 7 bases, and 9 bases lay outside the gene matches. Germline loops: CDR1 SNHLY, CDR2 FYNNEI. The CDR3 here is CASITAGEAEQFF. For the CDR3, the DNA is TGTGCCAGCATAACAGCGGGGGAGGCGGAGCAGTTCTTC.

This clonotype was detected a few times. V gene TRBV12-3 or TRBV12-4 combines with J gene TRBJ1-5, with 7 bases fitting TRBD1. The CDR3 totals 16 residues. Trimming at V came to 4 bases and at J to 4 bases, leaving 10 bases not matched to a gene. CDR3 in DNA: TGTGCCAGCAGTTCGCCAGGGGGGAAGAGAAATCAGCCCCAGCATTTT. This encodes CASSSPGGKRNQPQHF.

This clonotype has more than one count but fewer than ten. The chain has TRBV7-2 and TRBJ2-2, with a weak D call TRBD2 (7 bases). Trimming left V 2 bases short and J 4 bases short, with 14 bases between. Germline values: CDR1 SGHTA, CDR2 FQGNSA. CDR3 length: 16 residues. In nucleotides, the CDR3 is TGTGCCAGCAGCTTATACGGGGGCGGGGGCACCGGGGAGCTGTTTTTT. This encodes CASSLYGGGGTGELFF.

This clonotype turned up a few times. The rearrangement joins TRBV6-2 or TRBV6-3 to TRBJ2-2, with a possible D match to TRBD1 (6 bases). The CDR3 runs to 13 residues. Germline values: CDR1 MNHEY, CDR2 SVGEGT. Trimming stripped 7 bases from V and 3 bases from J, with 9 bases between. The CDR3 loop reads CASIRQDTGELFF. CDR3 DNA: TGTGCCAGCATCAGACAGGACACCGGGGAGCTGTTTTTT.

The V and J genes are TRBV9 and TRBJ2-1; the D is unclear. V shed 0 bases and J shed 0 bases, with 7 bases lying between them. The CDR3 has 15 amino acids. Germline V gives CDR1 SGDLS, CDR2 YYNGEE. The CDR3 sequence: CASSVGQDSYNEQFF. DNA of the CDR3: TGTGCCAGCAGCGTAGGGCAGGACTCCTACAATGAGCAGTTCTTC.

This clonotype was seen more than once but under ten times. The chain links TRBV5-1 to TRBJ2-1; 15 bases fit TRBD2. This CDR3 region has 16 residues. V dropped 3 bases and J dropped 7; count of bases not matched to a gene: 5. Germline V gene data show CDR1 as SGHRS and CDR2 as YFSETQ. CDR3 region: CASSWTSGGGGNEQFF. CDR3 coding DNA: TGCGCCAGCAGCTGGACTAGCGGGGGGGGTGGGAATGAGCAGTTCTTC.

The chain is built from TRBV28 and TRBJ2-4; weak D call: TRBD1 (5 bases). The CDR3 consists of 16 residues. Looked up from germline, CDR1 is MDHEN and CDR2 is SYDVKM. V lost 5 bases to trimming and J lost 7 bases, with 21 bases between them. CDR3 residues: CASSPGPGRDRNIQYF. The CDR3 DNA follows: TGTGCCAGCAGTCCCGGACCAGGGCGCGATAGGAACATTCAGTACTTC.

CDR3 DNA: TGTGCCAGCAGTTACCATCGTCGAGGACAGGGTTCCGGAAACACCATATATTTT. This translates into CASSYHRRGQGSGNTIYF. This sequence joins TRBV6-5 and TRBJ1-3; 8 bases are a match to TRBD1. The CDR3 has 18 residues. The V gene end was trimmed by 2 bases and the J gene end by 4 bases; junction bases not matched to a gene: 13. Per the germline V gene, CDR1 is MNHEY and CDR2 is SVGAGI.

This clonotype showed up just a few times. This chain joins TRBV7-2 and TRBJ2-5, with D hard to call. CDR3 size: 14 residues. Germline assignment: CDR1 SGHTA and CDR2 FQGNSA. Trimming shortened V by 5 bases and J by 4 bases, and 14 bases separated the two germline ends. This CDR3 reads CASSLGSPPETQYF. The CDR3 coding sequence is TGTGCCAGCAGCCTGGGGTCCCCCCCAGAGACCCAGTACTTC.

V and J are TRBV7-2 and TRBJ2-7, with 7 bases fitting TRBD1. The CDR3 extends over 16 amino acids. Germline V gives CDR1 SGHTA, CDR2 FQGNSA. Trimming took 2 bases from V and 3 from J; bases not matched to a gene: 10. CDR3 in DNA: TGTGCCAGCAGCTTATTCCCCGGGACAGCCGACTACGAGCAGTACTTC. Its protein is CASSLFPGTADYEQYF.

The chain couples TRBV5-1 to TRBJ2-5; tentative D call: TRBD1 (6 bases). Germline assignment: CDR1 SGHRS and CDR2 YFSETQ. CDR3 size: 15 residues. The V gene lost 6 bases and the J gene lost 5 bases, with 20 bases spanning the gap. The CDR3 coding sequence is TGCGCCAGCATGAAAGGGGGACACAAAGGGGAGACCCAGTACTTC. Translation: CASMKGGHKGETQYF.

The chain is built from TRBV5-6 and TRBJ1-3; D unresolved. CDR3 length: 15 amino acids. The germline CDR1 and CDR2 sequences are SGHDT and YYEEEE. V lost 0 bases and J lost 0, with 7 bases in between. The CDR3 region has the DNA TGTGCCAGCAGCTTGGTTCAGTCCTCTGGAAACACCATATATTTT. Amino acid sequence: CASSLVQSSGNTIYF. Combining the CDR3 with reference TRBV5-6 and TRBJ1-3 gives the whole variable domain DAGVTQSPTHLIKTRGQQVTLRCSPKSGHDTVSWYQQALGQGPQFIFQYYEEEERQRGNFPDRFSGHQFPNYSSELNVNALLLGDSALYLCASSLVQSSGNTIYFGEGSWLTVV.